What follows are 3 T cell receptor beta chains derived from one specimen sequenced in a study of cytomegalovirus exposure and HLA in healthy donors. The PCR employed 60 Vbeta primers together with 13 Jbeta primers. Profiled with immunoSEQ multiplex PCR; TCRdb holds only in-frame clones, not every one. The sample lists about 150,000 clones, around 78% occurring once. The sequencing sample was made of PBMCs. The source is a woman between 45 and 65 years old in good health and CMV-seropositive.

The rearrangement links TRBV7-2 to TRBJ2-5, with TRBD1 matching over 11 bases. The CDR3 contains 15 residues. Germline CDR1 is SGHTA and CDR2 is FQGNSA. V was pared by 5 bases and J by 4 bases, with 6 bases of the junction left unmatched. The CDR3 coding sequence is TGTGCCAGCAGCATAACCGGGACAGGGGGAGAGACCCAGTACTTC. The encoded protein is CASSITGTGGETQYF. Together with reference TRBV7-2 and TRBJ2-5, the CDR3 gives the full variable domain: GAGVSQSPSNKVTEKGKDVELRCDPISGHTALYWYRQSLGQGLEFLIYFQGNSAPDKSGLPSDRFSAERTGGSVSTLTIQRTQQEDSAVYLCASSITGTGGETQYFGPGTRLLVL.

The CDR3 loop reads CASSLRGYEQYF. CDR3 nucleotide sequence: TGTGCCAGCAGTTTACGGGGCTACGAGCAGTACTTC. This rearrangement joins TRBV28 to TRBJ2-7, with TRBD2 as a possible D gene (5 bases). Trimming removed 2 bases at V and 3 bases at J, with 5 bases between. The CDR3 length is 12 residues. Germline assignment: CDR1 MDHEN and CDR2 SYDVKM.

The CDR3 DNA sequence: TGTGCCAGCAGCTTGGGGGCTGGGCTGTCGAACACTGAAGCTTTCTTT. Translated, it gives CASSLGAGLSNTEAFF. This chain links TRBV7-2 with TRBJ1-1, with D tentatively TRBD1 (6 bases). From germline, CDR1 is SGHTA and CDR2 FQGNSA. The V end lost 3 bases, the J end lost 1 base, and 15 bases lay between the germline ends. This CDR3 has 16 amino acids.